The sequence of this T cell receptor beta chain was determined in a study of blood T cell repertoires in COVID-19. Clones were read by immunoSEQ multiplex PCR, and TCRdb kept only the in-frame ones, dropping some. The repertoire consists of fewer than 350,000 clones, with around 90% occurring once and the leading ten covering over 8%. Trimming took off 2 bases at V and 0 bases at J, with 14 bases between the two ends. The CDR3 sequence is 16 residues long. Germline CDR1 MGHRA, CDR2 YSYEKL. The TCR comes from a man aged 18 to 30 with active or convalescent COVID-19. Sequenced material: peripheral blood. The chain carries TRBV4-1 and TRBJ2-7; unclear D gene. The CDR3 coding sequence is TGCGCCAGCAGCCAATCCCTAACGGGTCTCTCCTACGAGCAGTACTTC. It is translated as CASSQSLTGLSYEQYF.